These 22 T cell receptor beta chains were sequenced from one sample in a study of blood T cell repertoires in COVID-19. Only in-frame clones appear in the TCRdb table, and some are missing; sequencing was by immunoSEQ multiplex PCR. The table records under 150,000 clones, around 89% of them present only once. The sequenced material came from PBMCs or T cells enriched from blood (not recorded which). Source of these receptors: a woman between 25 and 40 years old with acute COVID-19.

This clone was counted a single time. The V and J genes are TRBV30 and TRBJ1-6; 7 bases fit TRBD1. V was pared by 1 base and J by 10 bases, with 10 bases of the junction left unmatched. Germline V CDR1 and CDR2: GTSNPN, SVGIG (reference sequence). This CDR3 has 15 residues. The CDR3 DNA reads TGTGCCTGGAGTGCTACAGGGGTTCTGACCTCACCCCTCCACTTT. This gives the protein CAWSATGVLTSPLHF.

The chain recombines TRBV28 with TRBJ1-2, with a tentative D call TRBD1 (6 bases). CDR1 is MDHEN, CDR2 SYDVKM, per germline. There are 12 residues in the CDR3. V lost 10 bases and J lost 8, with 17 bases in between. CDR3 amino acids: CATLTGTRGYTF. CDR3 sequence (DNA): TGTGCCACCCTGACAGGAACGAGAGGCTACACCTTC.

The DNA for the CDR3 is TGTGCCAGCAGCTTTCTTGAACTAGCGGGAGTAGGGCAAGAGACCCAGTACTTC. Translation gives CASSFLELAGVGQETQYF. The chain carries TRBV11-3 and TRBJ2-5; 11 bases align to TRBD2. J gave up 2 bases and V 3 bases, and 11 bases lay outside the gene matches. Per germline, CDR1 SGHNT and CDR2 YENEEA. CDR3 size: 18 residues.

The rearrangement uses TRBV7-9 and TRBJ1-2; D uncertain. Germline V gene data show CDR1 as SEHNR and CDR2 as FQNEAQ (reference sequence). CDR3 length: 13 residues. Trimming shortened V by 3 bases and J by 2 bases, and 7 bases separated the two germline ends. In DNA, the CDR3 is TGTGCCAGCAGCTTTGAGGAGAACTATGGCTACACCTTC. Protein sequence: CASSFEENYGYTF.

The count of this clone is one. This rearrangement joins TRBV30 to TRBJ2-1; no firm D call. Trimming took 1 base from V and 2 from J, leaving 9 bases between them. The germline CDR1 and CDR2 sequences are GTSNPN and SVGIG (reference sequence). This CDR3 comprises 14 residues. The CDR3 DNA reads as TGTGCCTGGAGTGCTAAACTGACCTACAATGAGCAGTTCTTC. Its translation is CAWSAKLTYNEQFF. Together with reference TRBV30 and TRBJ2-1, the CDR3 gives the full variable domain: SQTIHQWPATLVQPVGSPLSLECTVEGTSNPNLYWYRQAAGRGLQLLFYSVGIGQISSEVPQNLSASRPQDRQFILSSKKLLLSDSGFYLCAWSAKLTYNEQFFGPGTRLTVL.

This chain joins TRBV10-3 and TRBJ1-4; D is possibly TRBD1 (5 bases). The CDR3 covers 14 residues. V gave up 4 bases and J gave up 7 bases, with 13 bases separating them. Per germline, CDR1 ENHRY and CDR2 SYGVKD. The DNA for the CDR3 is TGTGCCATCAGTGTCGGCAGGGAGGGTGAAAAACTGTTTTTT. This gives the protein CAISVGREGEKLFF.

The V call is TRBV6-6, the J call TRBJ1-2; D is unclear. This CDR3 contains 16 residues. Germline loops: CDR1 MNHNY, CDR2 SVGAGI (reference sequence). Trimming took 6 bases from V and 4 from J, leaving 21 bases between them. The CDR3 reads CASSHPSAGQSYGYTF. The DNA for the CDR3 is TGTGCCAGCAGCCACCCCTCCGCTGGGCAGAGCTATGGCTACACCTTC.

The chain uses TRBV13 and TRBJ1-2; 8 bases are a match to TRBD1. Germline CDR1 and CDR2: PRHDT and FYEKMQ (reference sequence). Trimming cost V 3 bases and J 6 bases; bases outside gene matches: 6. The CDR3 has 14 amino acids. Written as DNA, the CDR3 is TGTGCCAGCAGCTTCTGGACAGGGCGCGATGGCTACACCTTC. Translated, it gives CASSFWTGRDGYTF.

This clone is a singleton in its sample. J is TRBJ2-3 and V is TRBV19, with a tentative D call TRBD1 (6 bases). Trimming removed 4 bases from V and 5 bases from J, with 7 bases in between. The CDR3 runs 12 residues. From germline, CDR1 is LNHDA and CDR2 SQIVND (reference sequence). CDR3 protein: CASSNREDTQYF. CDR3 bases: TGTGCCAGTAGTAACAGGGAAGATACGCAGTATTTT.

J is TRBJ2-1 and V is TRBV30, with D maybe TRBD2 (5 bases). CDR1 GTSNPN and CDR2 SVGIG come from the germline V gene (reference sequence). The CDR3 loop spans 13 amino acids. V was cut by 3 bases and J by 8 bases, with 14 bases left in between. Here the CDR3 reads CAWSVGVSDEQFF. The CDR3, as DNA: TGTGCCTGGAGCGTCGGGGTCTCGGATGAGCAGTTCTTC.

The CDR3 protein is CASSPPRLAGGIDTQYF. CDR3 nucleotide sequence: TGTGCCAGCTCACCACCGCGACTAGCGGGAGGTATAGATACGCAGTATTTT. The chain employs TRBV18 and TRBJ2-3; 13 positions agree with TRBD2. CDR1 and CDR2 (germline): KGHSH, LQKENI. V gave up 0 bases and J gave up 5 bases; unmatched junction bases: 5. This CDR3 comprises 17 residues.

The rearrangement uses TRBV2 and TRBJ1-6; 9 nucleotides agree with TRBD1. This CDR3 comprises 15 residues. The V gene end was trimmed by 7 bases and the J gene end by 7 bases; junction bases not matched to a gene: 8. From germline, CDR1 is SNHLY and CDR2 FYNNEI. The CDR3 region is CASTYFGTGNSPLHF. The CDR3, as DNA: TGTGCCAGCACCTACTTCGGGACAGGGAATTCACCCCTCCACTTT.

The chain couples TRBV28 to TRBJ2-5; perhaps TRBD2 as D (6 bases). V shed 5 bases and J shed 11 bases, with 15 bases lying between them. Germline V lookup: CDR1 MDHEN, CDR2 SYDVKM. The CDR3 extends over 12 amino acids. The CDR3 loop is CASSPSGLAQYF. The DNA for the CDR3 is TGTGCCAGCAGTCCCTCGGGGCTAGCGCAGTACTTC.

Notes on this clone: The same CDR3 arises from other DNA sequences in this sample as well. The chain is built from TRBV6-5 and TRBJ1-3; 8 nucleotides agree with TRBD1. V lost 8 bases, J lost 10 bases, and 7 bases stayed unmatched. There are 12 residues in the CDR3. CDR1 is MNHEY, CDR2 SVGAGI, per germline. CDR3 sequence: CASDRGLNTIYF. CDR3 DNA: TGTGCCAGCGACAGGGGATTAAATACCATATATTTT.

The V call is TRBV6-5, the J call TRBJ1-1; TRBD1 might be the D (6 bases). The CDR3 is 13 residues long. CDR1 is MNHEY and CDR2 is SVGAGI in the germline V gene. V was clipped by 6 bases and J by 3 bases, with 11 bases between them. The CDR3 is CASRKGGDTEAFF. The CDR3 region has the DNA TGTGCCAGCAGAAAAGGGGGGGACACTGAAGCTTTCTTT.

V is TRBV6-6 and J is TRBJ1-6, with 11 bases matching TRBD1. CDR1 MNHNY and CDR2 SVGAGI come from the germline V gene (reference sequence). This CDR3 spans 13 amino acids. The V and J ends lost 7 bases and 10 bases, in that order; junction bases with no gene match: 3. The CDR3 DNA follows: TGTGCCAGCACCGGGACAGGGGGATCACCCCTCCACTTT. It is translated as CASTGTGGSPLHF.

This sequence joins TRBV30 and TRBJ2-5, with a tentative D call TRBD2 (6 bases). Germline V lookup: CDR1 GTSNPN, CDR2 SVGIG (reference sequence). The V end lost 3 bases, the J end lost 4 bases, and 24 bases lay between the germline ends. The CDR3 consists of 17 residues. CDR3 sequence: CAWRRLAGGPNRETQYF. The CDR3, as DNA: TGTGCCTGGAGAAGGCTAGCAGGAGGGCCAAACCGAGAGACCCAGTACTTC. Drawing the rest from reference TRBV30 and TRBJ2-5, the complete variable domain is SQTIHQWPATLVQPVGSPLSLECTVEGTSNPNLYWYRQAAGRGLQLLFYSVGIGQISSEVPQNLSASRPQDRQFILSSKKLLLSDSGFYLCAWRRLAGGPNRETQYFGPGTRLLVL.

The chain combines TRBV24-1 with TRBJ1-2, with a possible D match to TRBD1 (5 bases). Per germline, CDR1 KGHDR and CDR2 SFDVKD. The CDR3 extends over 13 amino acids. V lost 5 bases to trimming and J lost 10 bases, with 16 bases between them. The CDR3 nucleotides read TGTGCCACCAGTGTTGGGCAGGGATTCGACTACACCTTC. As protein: CATSVGQGFDYTF.

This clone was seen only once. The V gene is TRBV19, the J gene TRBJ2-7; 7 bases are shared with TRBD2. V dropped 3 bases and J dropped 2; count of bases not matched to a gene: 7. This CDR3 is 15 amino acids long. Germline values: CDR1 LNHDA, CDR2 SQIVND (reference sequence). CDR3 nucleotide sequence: TGTGCCAGTAGTATCGGTCCTAGCGGTACCTACGAGCAGTACTTC. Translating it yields CASSIGPSGTYEQYF.

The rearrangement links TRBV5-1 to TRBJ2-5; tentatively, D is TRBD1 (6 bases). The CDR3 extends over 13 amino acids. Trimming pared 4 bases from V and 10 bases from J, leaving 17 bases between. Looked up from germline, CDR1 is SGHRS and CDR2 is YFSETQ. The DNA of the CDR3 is TGCGCCAGCAGCAGGGGGACCCTTGGTATCCAGTACTTC. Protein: CASSRGTLGIQYF.

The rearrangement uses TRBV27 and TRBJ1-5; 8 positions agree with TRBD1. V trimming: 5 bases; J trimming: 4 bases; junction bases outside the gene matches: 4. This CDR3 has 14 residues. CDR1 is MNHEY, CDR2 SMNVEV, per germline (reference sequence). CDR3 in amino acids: CASSQQGVNQPQHF. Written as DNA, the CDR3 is TGTGCCAGCAGTCAACAGGGGGTAAATCAGCCCCAGCATTTT.

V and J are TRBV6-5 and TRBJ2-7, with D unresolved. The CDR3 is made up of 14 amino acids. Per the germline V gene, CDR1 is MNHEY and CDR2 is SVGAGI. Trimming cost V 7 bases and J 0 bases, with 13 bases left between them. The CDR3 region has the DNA TGTGCCAGCAATTCAGTTTTAAGCTCCTACGAGCAGTACTTC. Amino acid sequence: CASNSVLSSYEQYF.